The 7 T cell receptor beta chains below all came from one sample that was sequenced in a study of T cell repertoires in cytomegalovirus infection. In TCRdb, the reads were re-called with MiXCR into one record per CDR3 protein. Here the sample spans about 450,000 distinct CDR3 sequences, roughly 31% being singletons. Material: PBMCs. Receptors originate from a human donor in good health (CMV status not recorded). Some clones in this sample may be carry-over from other donors' samples.

This clonotype occurred a few times. V is TRBV18 and J is TRBJ1-1; 7 nucleotides match TRBD1. With 4 bases clipped from V and 1 base from J, the junction kept 6 bases outside the gene matches. This CDR3 has 15 residues. The germline V gene has CDR1 KGHSH and CDR2 LQKENI. CDR3 nucleotide sequence: TGTGCCAGCTCACGACTAGGGGGCGAGAACACTGAAGCTTTCTTT. Its protein product is CASSRLGGENTEAFF.

The chain links TRBV20-1 to TRBJ2-3, with a tentative D call TRBD2 (7 bases). This CDR3 has 16 residues. V gave up 0 bases and J gave up 2 bases, with 15 bases separating them. The germline V gene has CDR1 DFQATT and CDR2 SNEGSKA (reference sequence). CDR3 nucleotide sequence: TGCAGTGCTAGAGATGGCGGGGGCTCCATCACAGATACGCAGTATTTT. Its translation: CSARDGGGSITDTQYF.

This rearrangement joins TRBV19 to TRBJ2-1, with a possible D match to TRBD1 (5 bases). V was clipped by 0 bases and J by 9 bases, with 9 bases between them. In germline, CDR1 is LNHDA, CDR2 SQIVND (reference sequence). This CDR3 has 13 residues. The CDR3 loop reads CASSIDRVGEQFF. The DNA for the CDR3 is TGTGCCAGTAGTATAGACAGGGTAGGTGAGCAGTTCTTC.

The rearrangement links TRBV28 to TRBJ1-4; no definite D call. V was trimmed by 7 bases and J by 7 bases, leaving 13 bases between them. This CDR3 has 13 amino acids. Germline-derived CDR1 and CDR2 are MDHEN and SYDVKM. The CDR3 sequence is CASTSVALEKLFF. Written as DNA, the CDR3 is TGTGCCAGCACGTCCGTGGCTCTTGAAAAACTGTTTTTT.

This chain links TRBV12-3 or TRBV12-4 with TRBJ1-3; D unclear. This CDR3 is built from 14 residues. The V and J ends lost 1 base and 8 bases respectively, with 12 bases between them. DNA for the CDR3: TGTGCCAGCAGTTTAGAGGCTCTGAGGGACACCATATATTTT. It codes for CASSLEALRDTIYF.

About this clonotype itself: Relative to the germline gene, one junction end is altered; a read error may explain this. The chain recombines TRBV5-8 with TRBJ2-7; D gene unclear. In germline, CDR1 is SGHTS, CDR2 YDEGEE. The CDR3 is made up of 13 amino acids. The CDR3 protein is CASSLDGFYGQYF. CDR3 nucleotide sequence: TGTGCCAGCAGCTTGGATGGGTTCTACGGGCAGTACTTC.

This clonotype was seen many times. This chain connects TRBV7-3 to TRBJ2-5; D unclear. Germline values: CDR1 SGHTA, CDR2 FQGTGA. CDR3 length: 14 amino acids. The germline V and J ends were trimmed by 5 bases and 0 bases, with 10 bases remaining between them. DNA of the CDR3: TGTGCCAGCAGCGCCAACTCAAACCAAGAGACCCAGTACTTC. Protein sequence: CASSANSNQETQYF.